This record concerns one T cell receptor beta chain sequence. Germline V lookup: CDR1 GTSNPN, CDR2 SVGIG (reference sequence). This CDR3 has 11 residues. V lost 2 bases to trimming and J lost 4 bases, with 6 bases between them. This specimen comes from a study of blood T cell repertoires in COVID-19. In the study overall: Spain, Italy and the United States supplied samples that represented acute and convalescent COVID-19. T cells, B-cell-depleted T cells, or PBMCs provided the cDNA or gDNA that served as material.

Original processing notes: Reference gene primer amplification gave estimated nucleated cell counts. The data were produced by immunoSEQ multiplex PCR, yet TCRdb's version contains in-frame clones alone and is incomplete. V, J and clone size are those of that table, while D and trimming were read from the DNA. The table has approximately 190,000 clones, around 83% seen once; the top ten hold 5.5% to 7.5%. The receptor was isolated from a woman in her 40s with acute or convalescent COVID-19. The chain employs TRBV30 and TRBJ2-7; no clear D. Input material: peripheral blood. The CDR3 protein is CAWSWAYEQYF. The CDR3 bases are TGTGCCTGGAGTTGGGCGTACGAGCAGTACTTC.